This passage covers 18 T cell receptor beta chains from one sample sequenced in a study of beta chain features in type 1 diabetes. TCRB transcripts that were expressed got sequenced, as all of the isolated RNA had been reverse transcribed. The method was immunoSEQ multiplex PCR; TCRdb's version includes in-frame clones alone and lacks a portion of them. This sample yields some 150,000 clones, of which approximately 12% are seen a single time; roughly 2% belongs to the top ten. The sequencing input was central memory CD4+ T cells from blood. These receptors were obtained from a man younger than 35 in good health.

This clone occurred a few times. V gene TRBV4-2 combines with J gene TRBJ1-2; D may be TRBD1 (6 bases). From germline, CDR1 is LGHNA and CDR2 YNFKEQ. This CDR3 region has 13 residues. V was clipped by 6 bases and J by 1 base, with 9 bases between them. In DNA form, the CDR3 reads TGTGCCAGCAGGAAGGACAGTAACTATGGCTACACCTTC. It codes for CASRKDSNYGYTF.

This clone has more than one count but fewer than ten. The chain couples TRBV4-3 to TRBJ2-7, with TRBD1 matching 10 bases. With 2 bases clipped from V and 2 bases from J, the junction kept 3 bases outside the gene matches. Looked up from germline, CDR1 is LGHNA and CDR2 is YSLEER. There are 15 residues in the CDR3. In nucleotides, the CDR3 is TGCGCCAGCAGCCAAACAGGGACAGGGGCCTACGAGCAGTACTTC. This gives the protein CASSQTGTGAYEQYF.

The rearrangement uses TRBV9 and TRBJ1-1; D might be TRBD1 (5 bases). The CDR3 length is 12 residues. The V and J ends lost 4 bases and 10 bases respectively, with 14 bases between them. Germline V gene data show CDR1 as SGDLS and CDR2 as YYNGEE. CDR3 in amino acids: CASSLRGGVAFF. The CDR3 DNA follows: TGTGCCAGCAGCCTCAGAGGAGGGGTAGCTTTCTTT.

This clone has only a few counts. The chain joins TRBV7-9 to TRBJ2-1, with D uncertain. Germline V gene data show CDR1 as SEHNR and CDR2 as FQNEAQ (reference sequence). This CDR3 is built from 14 residues. The V end lost 1 base, the J end lost 2 bases, and 6 bases lay between the germline ends. CDR3 nucleotide sequence: TGTGCCAGCAGCTTAGAAGGTCCCTACAATGAGCAGTTCTTC. This sequence encodes CASSLEGPYNEQFF.

V usage is TRBV27 and J usage is TRBJ1-1, with 7 bases identical to TRBD1. The V gene's germline CDR1 is MNHEY and CDR2 SMNVEV (reference sequence). After removal of 3 bases from V and 4 bases from J, the junction contained 11 bases not matched to a gene. The CDR3 extends over 16 amino acids. The chain's CDR3 is CASSFSGQLGRTEAFF. The CDR3 DNA follows: TGTGCCAGCAGTTTCTCGGGACAGTTGGGCCGCACTGAAGCTTTCTTT.

A few counts support this clone. The rearrangement uses TRBV5-6 and TRBJ1-1; the D gene is possibly TRBD1 (5 bases). The CDR3 runs 13 residues. V lost 6 bases, J lost 1 base, and 10 bases lay in between. Germline values: CDR1 SGHDT, CDR2 YYEEEE. The CDR3 DNA is TGTGCCAGCACCTCGCAGGGGAACACTGAAGCTTTCTTT. Translation gives CASTSQGNTEAFF. The complete variable domain, with remaining parts taken from reference TRBV5-6 and TRBJ1-1, reads DAGVTQSPTHLIKTRGQQVTLRCSPKSGHDTVSWYQQALGQGPQFIFQYYEEEERQRGNFPDRFSGHQFPNYSSELNVNALLLGDSALYLCASTSQGNTEAFFGQGTRLTVV.

This clone has a handful of counts. This chain connects TRBV7-8 to TRBJ2-1; TRBD2 aligns across 14 bases. The CDR3 spans 15 residues. The V segment lost 5 bases and the J segment 10 bases; nucleotides outside the gene matches: 7. The germline gives CDR1 SGHVS, CDR2 FQNEAQ. The CDR3 reads CASSPGTSGRIEQFF. The CDR3 nucleotides are TGTGCCAGCAGCCCCGGGACTAGCGGGAGAATCGAGCAGTTCTTC.

The table lists this clone with a few counts. The chain couples TRBV2 to TRBJ1-1; 9 bases are a match to TRBD1. This CDR3 is 14 amino acids long. V shed 5 bases, J shed 4 bases, and the junction held 5 bases outside the gene matches. CDR1 and CDR2 (germline): SNHLY, FYNNEI. In DNA form, the CDR3 reads TGTGCCAGCAGTCCTGACAGGGGGATCACTGAAGCTTTCTTT. Translation: CASSPDRGITEAFF. The full variable domain, rest sourced from reference TRBV2 and TRBJ1-1, is EPEVTQTPSHQVTQMGQEVILRCVPISNHLYFYWYRQILGQKVEFLVSFYNNEISEKSEIFDDQFSVERPDGSNFTLKIRSTKLEDSAMYFCASSPDRGITEAFFGQGTRLTVV.

This clone was seen a handful of times. V usage is TRBV7-2 and J usage is TRBJ2-1; 10 positions agree with TRBD2. The V gene's germline CDR1 is SGHTA and CDR2 FQGNSA. This CDR3 comprises 15 residues. Trimming at V came to 6 bases and at J to 7 bases, leaving 9 bases not matched to a gene. The CDR3 DNA sequence: TGTGCCAGCAGATCCAGCGGGGGGGCTCGGAATGAGCAGTTCTTC. This encodes CASRSSGGARNEQFF. The full variable domain, with the rest looked up from reference TRBV7-2 and TRBJ2-1, is GAGVSQSPSNKVTEKGKDVELRCDPISGHTALYWYRQSLGQGLEFLIYFQGNSAPDKSGLPSDRFSAERTGGSVSTLTIQRTQQEDSAVYLCASRSSGGARNEQFFGPGTRLTVL.

The chain joins TRBV7-2 to TRBJ2-2, with 14 bases identical to TRBD2. Germline assignment: CDR1 SGHTA and CDR2 FQGNSA. Trimming at V came to 6 bases and at J to 7 bases, leaving 10 bases not matched to a gene. The CDR3 runs 17 residues. The DNA of the CDR3 is TGTGCCAGCAGACCACCGGGACTAGCGGGAGCTGGCGGGGAGCTGTTTTTT. This sequence encodes CASRPPGLAGAGGELFF.

The J gene is TRBJ2-3, the V gene TRBV7-2; TRBD2 agrees at 7 bases. CDR1 is SGHTA and CDR2 is FQGNSA in the germline V gene. This CDR3 is built from 16 residues. V lost 5 bases to trimming and J lost 3 bases; unmatched junction nucleotides: 11. The CDR3 region has the DNA TGTGCCAGCAGCACCAATCTAGCGGCCTTAACAGATACGCAGTATTTT. It encodes CASSTNLAALTDTQYF.

The chain is built from TRBV6-5 and TRBJ2-7, with D unclear. The CDR3 consists of 14 residues. Trimming took 0 bases from V and 3 from J, leaving 9 bases between them. In germline, CDR1 is MNHEY, CDR2 SVGAGI. CDR3 region: CASSYSQVFYEQYF. CDR3 nucleotide sequence: TGTGCCAGCAGTTACTCTCAAGTATTCTACGAGCAGTACTTC.

In its sample, this clone was seen a few times. The chain couples TRBV7-6 to TRBJ2-5; 11 nucleotides align to TRBD2. Germline V lookup: CDR1 SGHVS, CDR2 FNYEAQ. The CDR3 totals 18 residues. Trimming at V came to 0 bases and at J to 1 base, leaving 7 bases not matched to a gene. The CDR3 DNA reads as TGTGCCAGCAGCTTAGCCGGGCTAGCGGGGGGTGTCCAAGAGACCCAGTACTTC. Protein sequence: CASSLAGLAGGVQETQYF.

This clone occurred a few times. This rearrangement joins TRBV15 to TRBJ2-6; 7 bases fit TRBD1. The CDR3 contains 18 residues. Germline CDR1 is LNHNV and CDR2 is YYDKDF (reference sequence). V gave up 0 bases and J gave up 1 base; unmatched junction bases: 6. For the CDR3, the DNA is TGTGCCACCAGCAGAGATCGGGGACAGAAGTCTGGGGCCAACGTCCTGACTTTC. Protein product: CATSRDRGQKSGANVLTF.

This clone has a handful of counts. V usage is TRBV4-3 and J usage is TRBJ1-1, with TRBD1 matching over 12 bases. Per germline, CDR1 LGHNA and CDR2 YSLEER. V shed 1 base and J 2 bases; nucleotides not matched to a gene: 5. The CDR3 extends over 17 amino acids. The DNA of the CDR3 is TGCGCCAGCAGCCAAGCCTTGGGACAGGGGGCCAACACTGAAGCTTTCTTT. Translation gives CASSQALGQGANTEAFF.

This rearrangement joins TRBV9 to TRBJ1-1; D perhaps matches TRBD1 (6 bases). Per germline, CDR1 SGDLS and CDR2 YYNGEE. The V end lost 0 bases, the J end lost 3 bases, and 12 bases lay between the germline ends. The CDR3 contains 15 residues. This chain's CDR3 is CASSVGWAGDTEAFF. CDR3 nucleotide sequence: TGTGCCAGCAGCGTAGGGTGGGCAGGGGACACTGAAGCTTTCTTT.

This rearrangement joins TRBV5-1 to TRBJ2-7; tentatively, D is TRBD2 (5 bases). Looked up from germline, CDR1 is SGHRS and CDR2 is YFSETQ. The V gene lost 4 bases and the J gene lost 1 base, with 12 bases spanning the gap. The CDR3 runs 14 residues. DNA of the CDR3: TGCGCCAGCAGCCCCGGACTCCCTTCCTACGAGCAGTACTTC. Translating gives CASSPGLPSYEQYF.

The chain has TRBV7-2 and TRBJ2-5, with D uncertain. V dropped 3 bases and J dropped 2 bases, with 4 bases sitting between them. Germline V CDR1 and CDR2: SGHTA, FQGNSA. CDR3 length: 12 residues. CDR3 in amino acids: CASSLTQETQYF. The CDR3 region has the DNA TGTGCCAGCAGCTTGACACAAGAGACCCAGTACTTC. The whole variable domain, remainder taken from reference TRBV7-2 and TRBJ2-5, is GAGVSQSPSNKVTEKGKDVELRCDPISGHTALYWYRQSLGQGLEFLIYFQGNSAPDKSGLPSDRFSAERTGGSVSTLTIQRTQQEDSAVYLCASSLTQETQYFGPGTRLLVL.